This note documents a single TCR beta chain sequence. This entry belongs to a study of blood T cells in healthy people across ages. Together with a sample-barcoded 5' primer, a J-beta primer mix was included in a second PCR lasting about 7 to 11 cycles. Each sample yielded at least 3 million CDR3-containing paired-end reads. MiXCR was run by TCRdb on the 5' RACE reads, yielding one entry per CDR3 protein. The table records more than 450,000 distinct CDR3 sequences, around a quarter of them present only once. With each sample, at least 5 micrograms of total RNA were extracted. This same sample was also part of a study on T cells of mothers and their children. That publication notes: The study obtained over 8.5 million TCR beta CDR3 reads per mother and around 3 million per child. Relative to unrelated pairs, biologically related mother-child dyads exhibited marginally greater, non-significant overlap.

The source is a boy younger than 10 in good health. Sequencing input: blood.

The CDR3 coding sequence is TGTGCCAGCACTAATGGGGGGTGGCGTGAAAAACTGTTTTTT. This codes for CASTNGGWREKLFF. The V call is TRBV12-3 or TRBV12-4, the J call TRBJ1-4; TRBD1 might be the D (5 bases). CDR3 length: 14 residues. Trimming left V 7 bases short and J 7 bases short, with 16 bases between.